This T cell receptor beta chain was found in a study of regulatory T cells in long-lasting Graves disease. The V segment lost 2 bases and the J segment 14 bases; nucleotides outside the gene matches: 8. The CDR3 totals 13 residues. Germline-derived CDR1 and CDR2 are SGHAT and FQNNGV. Construction of the TCR beta libraries employed iRepertoire HTBI primers in conjunction with Arm-PCR of CDR3 regions. TCRdb called the multiplex PCR reads again in MiXCR, with one record for every CDR3 protein. The profile shows roughly 560,000 distinct CDR3 sequences, around 13% of them singletons. Time point specified: newly diagnosed GD, antithyroid drugs for less than 3 months. From PBMCs, RNA was extracted and then used to make the TCR library. This clonotype was observed at least ten times. These records were also assigned to another study, of T cells in Graves' hyperthyroidism and ophthalmopathy.

The sequencing here drew on peripheral blood mononuclear cells (PBMCs), taken at new diagnosis, from a patient treated with antithyroid drugs. The source of this sequence is a woman aged 30 to 39 with Graves disease. The chain links TRBV11-2 to TRBJ2-3; 9 nucleotides line up with TRBD2. CDR3: CASSLQTSGAGYF. The CDR3 DNA follows: TGTGCCAGCAGCTTACAGACTAGCGGAGCCGGGTATTTT.